This entry features one T cell receptor beta chain sequence. Its antigen is not known. This PCR relied on a set of 60 Vbeta primers and 13 Jbeta primers. The protocol was immunoSEQ multiplex PCR, while the TCRdb copy is restricted to in-frame clones and leaves out a portion. The sample lists some 170,000 clones; roughly 79% were seen once. This sample was included in a study of cytomegalovirus exposure and HLA in healthy donors. Study results and limitations: Prediction of most subjects' HLA-A and HLA-B alleles by TCR beta sequences was reportedly accurate.

V was cut by 1 base and J by 1 base, with 13 bases left in between. CDR3 length: 16 amino acids. Germline-derived CDR1 and CDR2 are SGHRS and YFSETQ. This sequence originates from a man aged 40-50 years in good health and CMV-seropositive. Sequenced input: PBMCs. The gene calls are TRBV5-1 and TRBJ2-3; TRBD2 might be the D (5 bases). CDR3 protein: CASSLFPPRGTDTQYF. DNA of the CDR3: TGCGCCAGCAGCTTGTTCCCCCCGAGGGGCACAGATACGCAGTATTTT.